This T cell receptor beta chain was captured in a study of tumor-infiltrating lymphocytes in primary liver carcinoma. The CDR3 covers 14 residues. The V gene's germline CDR1 is SGHTA and CDR2 FQGTGA. The template, 500 ng total RNA, yielded TCR beta cDNA made with a constant-region primer. For TCR beta, libraries were produced by three nested multiplex PCR rounds using slightly modified ARM-PCR. In the first two PCR rounds, TRBV1-TRBV30 forward primers were paired with a C-beta reverse primer, and each round lasted about 9 cycles. Via MiXCR, TCRdb re-called the multiplex PCR reads, giving one row per CDR3 protein. The sample shows about 66,000 distinct CDR3 sequences, roughly two thirds of them seen only once. From approximately 20-30 mg of unsorted bulk tissue, DNA and RNA were co-extracted together.

This clonotype originated in a man between 35 and 55 years old with primary liver carcinoma and hepatitis B virus infection. V is TRBV7-3 and J is TRBJ2-1; 7 positions match TRBD2. Source material: liver tumor tissue from sampling region 4. Subset in this sample: tumor region T4, right-lateral pole. The CDR3 nucleotides are TGTGCGAGCGGCTCATCACTAGCGAACGATGAGCAGTTCTTC. Its translation is CASGSSLANDEQFF. Drawing the rest from reference TRBV7-3 and TRBJ2-1, the complete variable domain is GAGVSQTPSNKVTEKGKYVELRCDPISGHTALYWYRQSLGQGPEFLIYFQGTGAADDSGLPNDRFFAVRPEGSVSTLKIQRTERGDSAVYLCASGSSLANDEQFFGPGTRLTVL.